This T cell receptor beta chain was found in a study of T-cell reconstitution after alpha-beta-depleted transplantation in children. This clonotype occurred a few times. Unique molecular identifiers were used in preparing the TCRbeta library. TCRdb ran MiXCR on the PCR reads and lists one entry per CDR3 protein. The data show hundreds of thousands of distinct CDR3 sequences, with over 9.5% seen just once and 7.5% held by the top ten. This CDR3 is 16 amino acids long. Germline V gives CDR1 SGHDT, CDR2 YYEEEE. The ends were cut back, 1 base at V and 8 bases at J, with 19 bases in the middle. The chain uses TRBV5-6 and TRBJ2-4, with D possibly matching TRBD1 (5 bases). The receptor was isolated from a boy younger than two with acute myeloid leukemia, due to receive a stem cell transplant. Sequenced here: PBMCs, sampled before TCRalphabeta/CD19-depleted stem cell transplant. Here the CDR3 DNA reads TGTGCCAGCAGCTTGCGCCAGGGTTGGGGATGGGACATTCAGTACTTC. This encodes CASSLRQGWGWDIQYF.